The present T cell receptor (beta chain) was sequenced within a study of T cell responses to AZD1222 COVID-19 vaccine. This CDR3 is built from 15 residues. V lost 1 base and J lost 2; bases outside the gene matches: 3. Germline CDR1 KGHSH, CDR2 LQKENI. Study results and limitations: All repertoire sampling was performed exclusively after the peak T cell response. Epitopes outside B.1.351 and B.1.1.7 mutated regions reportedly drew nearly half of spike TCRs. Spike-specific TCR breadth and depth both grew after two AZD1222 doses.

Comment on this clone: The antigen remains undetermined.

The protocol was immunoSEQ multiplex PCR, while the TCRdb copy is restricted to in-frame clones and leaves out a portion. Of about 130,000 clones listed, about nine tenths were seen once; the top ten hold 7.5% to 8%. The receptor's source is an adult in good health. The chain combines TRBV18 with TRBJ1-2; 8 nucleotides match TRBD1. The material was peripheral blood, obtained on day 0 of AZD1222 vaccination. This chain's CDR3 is CASSPRTGLNYGYTF. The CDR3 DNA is TGTGCCAGCTCACCACGGACAGGGCTGAACTATGGCTACACCTTC.